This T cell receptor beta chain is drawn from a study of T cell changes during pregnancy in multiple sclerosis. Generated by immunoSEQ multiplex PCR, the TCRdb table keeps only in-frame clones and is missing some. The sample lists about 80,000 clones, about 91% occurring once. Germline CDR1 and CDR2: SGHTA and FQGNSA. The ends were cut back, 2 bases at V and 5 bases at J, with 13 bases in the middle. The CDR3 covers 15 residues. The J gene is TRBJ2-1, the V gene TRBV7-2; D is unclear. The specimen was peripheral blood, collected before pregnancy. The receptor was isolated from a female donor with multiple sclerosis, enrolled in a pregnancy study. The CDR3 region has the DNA TGTGCCAGCAGCTTACGACACGACATCGACAATGAGCAGTTCTTC. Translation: CASSLRHDIDNEQFF.